These 20 T cell receptor beta chains originate from one sample sequenced in a study of blood T cell repertoires in COVID-19. Only in-frame clones appear in the TCRdb table, and some are missing; sequencing was by immunoSEQ multiplex PCR. The data contain around 290,000 clones, 89% of them singletons. The sample was PBMCs or T cells enriched from blood (not recorded which). The receptors originated from a middle-aged woman who had recovered from COVID-19.

The genes are TRBV3-1 (or the pseudogene TRBV3-2) and TRBJ1-1; tentative D call: TRBD1 (5 bases). This CDR3 comprises 14 residues. Germline V gives CDR1 LGHDT, CDR2 YNNKEL (reference sequence). Trimming stripped 3 bases from V and 6 bases from J, with 14 bases between. DNA of the CDR3: TGTGCCAGCAGCCAGGCGGGGACGTCTTCTGAAGCTTTCTTT. This gives the protein CASSQAGTSSEAFF.

The DNA for the CDR3 is TGTGCCAGCAGCCAAGTTGTGAGCTCCTATAATTCACCCCTCCACTTT. Its translation is CASSQVVSSYNSPLHF. The gene calls are TRBV14 and TRBJ1-6; the D is unclear. In germline, CDR1 is SGHDN, CDR2 FVKESK. The length of the CDR3 is 16 residues. Trimming took off 1 base at V and 0 bases at J, with 7 bases between the two ends.

The chain employs TRBV3-1 (or the pseudogene TRBV3-2) and TRBJ1-5; D remains ambiguous. Trimming took off 2 bases at V and 2 bases at J, with 7 bases between the two ends. This CDR3 has 14 residues. Germline V gene sequence: CDR1 LGHDT, CDR2 YNNKEL (reference sequence). The CDR3 reads CASSQMGGNQPQHF. The CDR3 nucleotides read TGTGCCAGCAGCCAAATGGGCGGCAATCAGCCCCAGCATTTT.

The count of this clone is one. The V call is TRBV5-1, the J call TRBJ1-2, with 9 nucleotides matching TRBD1. Germline lookup yields CDR1 SGHRS and CDR2 YFSETQ. CDR3 size: 15 residues. With V trimmed by 4 bases and J by 0 bases, 4 bases remained unmatched. In nucleotides, the CDR3 is TGCGCCAGCAGCAGGGACAGGGTTGCTAACTATGGCTACACCTTC. Translation gives CASSRDRVANYGYTF.

The genes are TRBV5-1 and TRBJ2-1; 7 nucleotides line up with TRBD1. Germline V gives CDR1 SGHRS, CDR2 YFSETQ. The CDR3 runs 15 residues. V trimming: 2 bases; J trimming: 9 bases; junction bases outside the gene matches: 11. This CDR3 reads CASSLLGTVSGEQFF. The CDR3 coding sequence is TGCGCCAGCAGCTTACTAGGGACAGTGAGTGGTGAGCAGTTCTTC.

This chain uses TRBV6-2 or TRBV6-3 with TRBJ1-4; D gene ambiguous. CDR1 is MNHEY and CDR2 is SVGEGT in the germline V gene. The CDR3 has 16 amino acids. V was shortened by 6 bases and J by 8 bases, with 22 bases between the two germline ends. CDR3 loop: CASSPRLGGFQEKLFF. The CDR3 DNA follows: TGTGCCAGCAGCCCTCGGCTCGGAGGTTTTCAGGAAAAACTGTTTTTT.

The J gene is TRBJ1-5, the V gene TRBV2, with no clear D. This CDR3 has 14 residues. Germline V gene lookup returns CDR1 SNHLY and CDR2 FYNNEI. With 2 bases removed from V and 1 base from J, the gap between germline ends came to 6 bases. The CDR3 spells CASSEIRSNQPQHF. The CDR3 DNA reads as TGTGCCAGCAGTGAAATCAGGAGCAATCAGCCCCAGCATTTT.

The rearrangement joins TRBV11-2 to TRBJ1-6; the D is unclear. Trimming left V 0 bases short and J 8 bases short, with 11 bases between. The CDR3 covers 15 residues. In germline, CDR1 is SGHAT, CDR2 FQNNGV. DNA for the CDR3: TGTGCCAGCAGCTTAGATTCCGGTGCCTATTCACCCCTCCACTTT. This sequence encodes CASSLDSGAYSPLHF.

The genes are TRBV6-5 and TRBJ1-1, with D tentatively TRBD1 (5 bases). The CDR3 consists of 15 residues. The germline gives CDR1 MNHEY, CDR2 SVGAGI. With 7 bases removed from V and 3 bases from J, the gap between germline ends came to 18 bases. Here the CDR3 reads CASKIDTGTYTEAFF. In DNA form, the CDR3 reads TGTGCCAGCAAAATAGACACGGGGACTTACACTGAAGCTTTCTTT.

The chain has TRBV7-2 and TRBJ1-2, with D possibly matching TRBD1 (6 bases). Germline V gene sequence: CDR1 SGHTA, CDR2 FQGNSA. V was clipped by 6 bases and J by 5 bases, with 16 bases between them. CDR3 length: 14 amino acids. The DNA for the CDR3 is TGTGCCAGCAGAAAAGATAGGGGGAGTTATGGCTACACCTTC. Its translation is CASRKDRGSYGYTF. Combining the CDR3 with reference TRBV7-2 and TRBJ1-2 gives the whole variable domain GAGVSQSPSNKVTEKGKDVELRCDPISGHTALYWYRQSLGQGLEFLIYFQGNSAPDKSGLPSDRFSAERTGGSVSTLTIQRTQQEDSAVYLCASRKDRGSYGYTFGSGTRLTVV.

This clone has just one count. The J gene is TRBJ2-3, the V gene TRBV3-1 (or the pseudogene TRBV3-2); D not certain. The V and J ends lost 4 bases and 4 bases respectively, with 9 bases between them. From germline, CDR1 is LGHDT and CDR2 YNNKEL (reference sequence). The CDR3 loop spans 13 amino acids. The CDR3 bases are TGTGCCAGCAGCCTCCTGACATCAGATACGCAGTATTTT. Protein sequence: CASSLLTSDTQYF.

V and J are TRBV6-5 and TRBJ1-2, with 7 positions matching TRBD1. Losses at the gene ends were 8 bases for V and 7 bases for J; bases not matched to a gene: 10. This CDR3 spans 13 amino acids. Per germline, CDR1 MNHEY and CDR2 SVGAGI. The CDR3: CASRGRQGGGYTF. Written as DNA, the CDR3 is TGTGCCAGCCGAGGTCGGCAGGGGGGTGGCTACACCTTC.

The chain combines TRBV3-1 (or the pseudogene TRBV3-2) with TRBJ1-5; D perhaps matches TRBD1 (5 bases). Germline V lookup: CDR1 LGHDT, CDR2 YNNKEL (reference sequence). The CDR3 totals 15 residues. V lost 4 bases and J 7 bases, leaving 17 bases between the germline ends. CDR3 sequence (DNA): TGTGCCAGCAGCCCGTCGGGGGGTGGTAGACAGCCCCAGCATTTT. Its translation is CASSPSGGGRQPQHF.

The chain couples TRBV18 to TRBJ2-5, with 8 positions matching TRBD2. This CDR3 spans 15 amino acids. Looked up from germline, CDR1 is KGHSH and CDR2 is LQKENI. V was clipped by 6 bases and J by 4 bases; unmatched bases: 10. This CDR3 is CASSPLAGGSETQYF. In DNA, the CDR3 is TGTGCCAGCTCCCCCCTGGCGGGAGGATCAGAGACCCAGTACTTC.

The J gene is TRBJ1-4, the V gene TRBV2; TRBD1 is a possible D gene (5 bases). The CDR3 sequence is 15 residues long. V was trimmed by 5 bases and J by 7 bases, leaving 17 bases between them. Germline V gene data show CDR1 as SNHLY and CDR2 as FYNNEI. This chain's CDR3 is CASSWEGATIEKLFF. CDR3 DNA sequence: TGTGCCAGCAGTTGGGAAGGGGCCACGATTGAAAAACTGTTTTTT.

This clone showed up just a few times. Written as DNA, the CDR3 is TGTGCCAGCAGTGAAACAGGGGGAAACACCATATATTTT. As protein: CASSETGGNTIYF. J is TRBJ1-3 and V is TRBV6-1, with D perhaps TRBD1 (6 bases). Germline V gene lookup returns CDR1 MNHNS and CDR2 SASEGT. The CDR3 totals 13 residues. V lost 2 bases, J lost 4 bases, and 6 bases lay in between.

CDR3 DNA sequence: TGTGCCAGCAGCGGACGACTAGCGGGGGGGCCGGGGAATGAGCAGTTCTTC. Translating it yields CASSGRLAGGPGNEQFF. V usage is TRBV9 and J usage is TRBJ2-1; 14 bases are a match to TRBD2. Germline CDR1 reads SGDLS; CDR2 reads YYNGEE. This CDR3 is built from 17 residues. V lost 3 bases to trimming and J lost 7 bases; unmatched junction nucleotides: 9.

DNA for the CDR3: TGCGCCAGCAGCTTTTCCAGGACTAGCGGGTCCGGGGAGCTGTTTTTT. Protein sequence: CASSFSRTSGSGELFF. The rearrangement links TRBV4-3 to TRBJ2-2; 11 bases are a match to TRBD2. Germline CDR1 and CDR2: LGHNA and YSLEER. J lost 6 bases, V lost 5 bases, and 8 bases had no gene match. CDR3 length equals 16 residues.

V gene TRBV30 combines with J gene TRBJ1-5; D unresolved. The CDR3 length is 13 residues. The germline V gene encodes CDR1 GTSNPN and CDR2 SVGIG (reference sequence). Trimming left V 1 base short and J 5 bases short, with 9 bases between. CDR3 sequence: CAWSGGPYQPQHF. DNA for the CDR3: TGTGCCTGGAGTGGCGGCCCTTATCAGCCCCAGCATTTT.

V gene TRBV7-3 combines with J gene TRBJ2-5; 8 nucleotides agree with TRBD1. The germline gives CDR1 SGHTA, CDR2 FQGTGA. The CDR3 totals 15 residues. Germline trimming cut 6 bases from V and 2 bases from J; bases unmatched to any gene: 8. CDR3 loop: CASRGSRGRQETQYF. The CDR3 DNA follows: TGTGCCAGCAGGGGGAGCAGGGGGCGACAAGAGACCCAGTACTTC.